This T cell receptor beta chain emerged from a study of OX40 agonist ivuxolimab in advanced cancers. For the study at large: Patients were treated with intravenous ivuxolimab, dosed at 0.01 to 10 mg/kg and infused every 2 weeks. Patients undergoing dose escalation presented with hepatocellular carcinoma, melanoma, renal cell or head and neck cancer. Antecedent anti-PD-1, anti-PD-L1 or anti-CTLA-4 therapy was permissible, with under 50% having received some.

Anyone with autoimmune disease history or systemic immunosuppression was excluded. This CDR3 spans 15 amino acids. CDR1 is SGHTA and CDR2 is FQGNSA in the germline V gene. Trimming at V came to 4 bases and at J to 4 bases, leaving 5 bases not matched to a gene. The method was immunoSEQ multiplex PCR; TCRdb's version includes in-frame clones alone and lacks a portion of them. Of about 73,000 clones listed, around 90% were seen once; the top ten hold about 0.51%. This TCR was recovered from an adult with an advanced solid tumor such as melanoma, head and neck, liver or kidney cancer. V is TRBV7-2 and J is TRBJ2-5; 11 nucleotides match TRBD1. The source was CD4+ or CD8+ T cells sorted from blood, collected in a trial of the OX40 agonist ivuxolimab. CDR3 bases: TGTGCCAGCAGCTCCCGGACAGGGGGCGCAGAGACCCAGTACTTC. Its protein is CASSSRTGGAETQYF.